The present T cell receptor beta chain was sequenced within a study of shared clonotypes between healthy human individuals. Trimming pared 2 bases from V and 8 bases from J, leaving 13 bases between. The CDR3 length is 13 residues. CDR1 and CDR2 (germline): SGHRS, YFSETQ. A remark on this clone: Its antigen is still unknown.

Those who donated were healthy HIV-negative adults, with no recent acute infections or vaccinations reported. Findings of the study overall: Rarefaction gave evidence that sorted-subset sequencing remained incomplete despite large depth.

TCRdb's copy holds only in-frame clones and misses some; the assay was immunoSEQ multiplex PCR. The table has about 770,000 clones, about two thirds seen once. Input material: memory CD4+ T cells sorted from blood. Stated subset: CD45RA-negative fraction. The gene calls are TRBV5-1 and TRBJ1-2; D is possibly TRBD1 (5 bases). This sequence originates from a woman aged 25 to 39 in good health. CDR3 coding DNA: TGCGCCAGCAGCTTCCAGGGCCAGGAGGGCTACACCTTC. This codes for CASSFQGQEGYTF.